Below, 23 T cell receptor beta chains from the same sample are listed, as sequenced in a study of cytomegalovirus exposure and HLA in healthy donors. Profiled with immunoSEQ multiplex PCR; TCRdb holds only in-frame clones, not every one. This table has 110,000 or so clones, about 83% appearing once. Sequenced input: PBMCs. The receptors were sampled from a young man in good health and CMV-seronegative.

This clone has just one count. This chain links TRBV29-1 with TRBJ1-2; tentative D call: TRBD1 (6 bases). V was cut by 8 bases and J by 0 bases, with 13 bases left in between. The germline CDR1 and CDR2 sequences are SQVTM and ANQGSEA. CDR3 length equals 13 residues. Written as DNA, the CDR3 is TGCAGCACCCGGGACACAGCTAACTATGGCTACACCTTC. Its translation: CSTRDTANYGYTF.

V usage is TRBV30 and J usage is TRBJ1-2; 7 nucleotides align to TRBD1. Germline V CDR1 and CDR2: GTSNPN, SVGIG (reference sequence). The junction had 2 bases not matched to a gene; V was cut back by 0 bases and J by 7 bases. The CDR3 runs to 12 residues. In DNA, the CDR3 is TGTGCCTGGAGTGTAACAGGGGCTGGCTACACCTTC. Encoded protein: CAWSVTGAGYTF.

The chain carries TRBV6-1 and TRBJ2-7; 8 nucleotides align to TRBD2. The length of the CDR3 is 15 residues. The trim removed 1 base at V and 0 bases at J, leaving 2 bases unmatched. The germline V gene encodes CDR1 MNHNS and CDR2 SASEGT. This CDR3 is CASSEGAGASYEQYF. The DNA of the CDR3 is TGTGCCAGCAGTGAAGGAGCGGGGGCCTCCTACGAGCAGTACTTC.

The J gene is TRBJ1-3, the V gene TRBV6-6; 8 bases line up with TRBD1. The germline V gene encodes CDR1 MNHNY and CDR2 SVGAGI (reference sequence). This CDR3 contains 16 residues. The junction had 8 bases not matched to a gene; V was cut back by 4 bases and J by 3 bases. CDR3 in amino acids: CASSSRTGKLGNTIYF. As DNA, the CDR3 is TGTGCCAGCAGTTCCCGGACAGGGAAACTTGGAAACACCATATATTTT.

The chain combines TRBV6-6 with TRBJ2-7, with 7 positions matching TRBD2. The CDR3 runs to 12 residues. V lost 6 bases, J lost 6 bases, and 5 bases stayed unmatched. Germline V gene lookup returns CDR1 MNHNY and CDR2 SVGAGI (reference sequence). CDR3 residues: CASSRGRAEQYF. CDR3 nucleotides: TGTGCCAGCAGCCGCGGGAGAGCCGAGCAGTACTTC.

This clone was recorded once. V and J are TRBV30 and TRBJ1-4; 10 bases are a match to TRBD1. Germline CDR1 reads GTSNPN; CDR2 reads SVGIG (reference sequence). The CDR3 sequence is 15 residues long. The junction had 10 bases not matched to a gene; V was cut back by 4 bases and J by 8 bases. DNA for the CDR3: TGTGCCTGGACCCTTCGGGGGACAGGGGCCGAAAAACTGTTTTTT. It is translated as CAWTLRGTGAEKLFF.

The chain employs TRBV6-1 and TRBJ2-7; perhaps TRBD2 as D (6 bases). The CDR3 runs 13 residues. The V end was cut by 8 bases, the J end by 6 bases, with 17 bases between. Germline V gene data show CDR1 as MNHNS and CDR2 as SASEGT. The CDR3: CASGPGVASEQYF. The CDR3 nucleotides read TGTGCCAGCGGCCCGGGAGTAGCATCCGAGCAGTACTTC.

J is TRBJ2-4 and V is TRBV6-5; D may be TRBD1 (6 bases). Between the trimmed V and J ends, which lost 2 bases and 2 bases, there was a span of 10 bases. CDR3 length: 15 residues. CDR1 and CDR2 from the germline V gene are MNHEY and SVGAGI. The CDR3 nucleotides are TGTGCCAGCAGTTACAGTGGACAGTCCAAAAACATTCAGTACTTC. It specifies CASSYSGQSKNIQYF.

V usage is TRBV4-1 and J usage is TRBJ2-6; TRBD1 agrees at 10 bases. Germline CDR1 reads MGHRA; CDR2 reads YSYEKL. The CDR3 has 18 residues. The V and J ends lost 3 bases and 2 bases, in that order; junction bases with no gene match: 7. CDR3 coding DNA: TGCGCCAGCAGCCAGGCCGGGACAGGGGTAACTGGGGCCAACGTCCTGACTTTC. This translates into CASSQAGTGVTGANVLTF.

The chain combines TRBV27 with TRBJ2-7, with a tentative D call TRBD1 (5 bases). Trimming left V 2 bases short and J 3 bases short, with 17 bases between. Germline CDR1 MNHEY, CDR2 SMNVEV (reference sequence). The CDR3 sequence is 16 residues long. As DNA, the CDR3 is TGTGCCAGCAGTTTAGGTACGACGAAGGGGCACTACGAGCAGTACTTC. This codes for CASSLGTTKGHYEQYF.

The chain employs TRBV19 and TRBJ1-2, with D possibly TRBD1 on 6 matching bases. This CDR3 comprises 13 residues. With 6 bases removed from V and 8 bases from J, the gap between germline ends came to 16 bases. CDR1 LNHDA and CDR2 SQIVND come from the germline V gene (reference sequence). CDR3 nucleotide sequence: TGTGCCAGTAGCCTACCAGGGGAGCGAGGCTACACCTTC. Amino acids: CASSLPGERGYTF.

This clone was observed a single time. This sequence joins TRBV19 and TRBJ1-1, with unresolved D. Between the trimmed V and J ends, which lost 4 bases and 1 base, there was a span of 13 bases. CDR3 length equals 15 residues. Looked up from germline, CDR1 is LNHDA and CDR2 is SQIVND (reference sequence). CDR3: CASSSTLRRNTEAFF. DNA for the CDR3: TGTGCCAGTAGTAGTACCCTGAGGAGGAACACTGAAGCTTTCTTT.

This chain links TRBV30 with TRBJ2-4, with D tentatively TRBD2 (5 bases). Germline values: CDR1 GTSNPN, CDR2 SVGIG (reference sequence). The CDR3 is made up of 16 amino acids. The V end was cut by 2 bases, the J end by 1 base, with 15 bases between. CDR3 in DNA: TGTGCCTGGAGTAGGGTAGGGAGCGAGGCCAAAAACATTCAGTACTTC. Protein sequence: CAWSRVGSEAKNIQYF.

This clone was seen more than once but under ten times. In DNA, the CDR3 is TGTGCCAGCAGTCGACAAGGGGACTATGGCTACACCTTC. Its protein product is CASSRQGDYGYTF. The chain links TRBV2 to TRBJ1-2, with D maybe TRBD1 (5 bases). Germline V lookup: CDR1 SNHLY, CDR2 FYNNEI. This CDR3 has 13 amino acids. Trimming pared 5 bases from V and 3 bases from J, leaving 10 bases between.

The chain couples TRBV13 to TRBJ2-7, with D possibly matching TRBD1 (7 bases). The CDR3 length is 14 residues. V lost 5 bases and J lost 3, with 14 bases in between. CDR1 is PRHDT and CDR2 is FYEKMQ in the germline V gene (reference sequence). Written as DNA, the CDR3 is TGTGCCAGCAGCCAGGGCGGGACAGTCTACGAGCAGTACTTC. Amino acids: CASSQGGTVYEQYF.

The gene calls are TRBV27 and TRBJ2-7; TRBD2 matches at 12 bases. CDR1 and CDR2 (germline): MNHEY, SMNVEV (reference sequence). This CDR3 contains 18 residues. V lost 8 bases to trimming and J lost 5 bases; unmatched junction nucleotides: 19. For the CDR3, the DNA is TGTGCCAGCCGCAAGTTCCCGCCGGAGACTAGCGGGAGTGACGAGCAGTACTTC. Protein: CASRKFPPETSGSDEQYF.

This chain uses TRBV2 with TRBJ1-6, with a possible D match to TRBD1 (5 bases). The V gene's germline CDR1 is SNHLY and CDR2 FYNNEI. This CDR3 is 14 amino acids long. Trimming took off 9 bases at V and 5 bases at J, with 14 bases between the two ends. CDR3 residues: CARGGTEHNSPLHF. DNA for the CDR3: TGTGCCAGGGGAGGGACCGAGCATAATTCACCCCTCCACTTT.

The genes are TRBV30 and TRBJ1-2; TRBD1 matches at 8 bases. Trimming removed 7 bases from V and 4 bases from J; junction bases left unmatched: 8. CDR3 size: 13 residues. The germline gives CDR1 GTSNPN, CDR2 SVGIG (reference sequence). The CDR3, as DNA: TGTGCCTTTTCAGGGGGCTTACCCTATGGCTACACCTTC. It yields the protein CAFSGGLPYGYTF.

J is TRBJ1-5 and V is TRBV7-9; D possibly corresponds to TRBD1 (6 bases). CDR1 is SEHNR, CDR2 FQNEAQ, per germline (reference sequence). Trimming left V 1 base short and J 6 bases short, with 13 bases between. There are 15 residues in the CDR3. CDR3 DNA: TGTGCCAGCAGCTTAGACAGGGAGCCCGGTCAGCCCCAGCATTTT. Translation: CASSLDREPGQPQHF.

The chain joins TRBV19 to TRBJ2-7, with D perhaps matching TRBD1 (6 bases). The germline CDR1 and CDR2 sequences are LNHDA and SQIVND (reference sequence). CDR3 length: 13 residues. Deletions cut 3 bases from V and 2 bases from J, with 8 bases between. Written as DNA, the CDR3 is TGTGCCAGTAGTATCCACAGGGCCTACGAGCAGTACTTC. Translated: CASSIHRAYEQYF. The full variable domain, rest sourced from reference TRBV19 and TRBJ2-7, is DGGITQSPKYLFRKEGQNVTLSCEQNLNHDAMYWYRQDPGQGLRLIYYSQIVNDFQKGDIAEGYSVSREKKESFPLTVTSAQKNPTAFYLCASSIHRAYEQYFGPGTRLTVT.

V and J are TRBV18 and TRBJ1-6, with a weak D call TRBD1 (5 bases). Germline-derived CDR1 and CDR2 are KGHSH and LQKENI. V was pared by 1 base and J by 7 bases, with 8 bases between. The CDR3 spans 14 residues. The DNA of the CDR3 is TGTGCCAGCTCACCACAGGGGAACAATTCACCCCTCCACTTT. Amino acids: CASSPQGNNSPLHF.

The rearrangement uses TRBV29-1 and TRBJ2-7; TRBD1 matches at 10 bases. With V trimmed by 7 bases and J by 5 bases, 8 bases remained unmatched. CDR1 and CDR2 (germline): SQVTM, ANQGSEA. The CDR3 covers 13 residues. The CDR3 DNA sequence: TGCAGCGCTGAGGGACAGGGGTCGAACGAGCAGTACTTC. As protein: CSAEGQGSNEQYF.

CDR3 loop: CASTRGGPETQYF. The CDR3 DNA is TGTGCCAGCACTAGGGGGGGGCCCGAGACCCAGTACTTC. This chain uses TRBV2 with TRBJ2-5; possible D gene TRBD2, 7 bases. The CDR3 is 13 amino acids. Germline lookup yields CDR1 SNHLY and CDR2 FYNNEI. Deletions cut 7 bases from V and 5 bases from J, with 14 bases between.